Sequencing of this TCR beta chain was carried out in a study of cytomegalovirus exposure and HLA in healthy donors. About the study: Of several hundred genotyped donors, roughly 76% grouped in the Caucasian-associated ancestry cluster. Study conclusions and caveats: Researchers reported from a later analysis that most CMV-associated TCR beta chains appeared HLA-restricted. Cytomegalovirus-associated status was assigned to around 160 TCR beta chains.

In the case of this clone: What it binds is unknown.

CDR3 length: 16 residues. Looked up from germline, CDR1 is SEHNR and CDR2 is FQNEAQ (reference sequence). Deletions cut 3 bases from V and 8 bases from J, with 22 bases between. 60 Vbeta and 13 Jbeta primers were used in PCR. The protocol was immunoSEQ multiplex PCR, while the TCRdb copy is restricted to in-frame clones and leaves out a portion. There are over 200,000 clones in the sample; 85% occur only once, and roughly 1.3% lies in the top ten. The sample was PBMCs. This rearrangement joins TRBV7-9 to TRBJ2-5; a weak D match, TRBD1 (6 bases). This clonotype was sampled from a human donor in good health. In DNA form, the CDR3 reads TGTGCCAGCAGCTTGAAGGCCGGTGGACAGTGGCTCACCCAGTACTTC. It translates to CASSLKAGGQWLTQYF.